The clone carrying this TCR beta chain has only a few counts. Its antigen is unknown. Together with a sample-barcoded 5' primer, a J-beta primer mix was included in a second PCR lasting roughly 6 to 12 cycles. TCRdb processed the 5' RACE reads anew with MiXCR; each CDR3 protein has one entry. The data hold 1.5 million to 2 million distinct CDR3 sequences, with about 35% observed a single time. V was cut by 7 bases and J by 8 bases, with 15 bases left in between. The V gene's germline CDR1 is SNHLY and CDR2 FYNNEI. This CDR3 contains 13 residues. This sample was included in a study of blood T cells in healthy people across ages. Study results and caveats: Diversity estimates from one million T cells were considered underestimates.

The chain carries TRBV2 and TRBJ2-1; D perhaps matches TRBD2 (5 bases). The receptor was derived from a woman in her 30s in good health. The sequenced sample consisted of blood. The CDR3 sequence is CASMGSVWDEQFF. The CDR3, as DNA: TGTGCCAGCATGGGTAGCGTATGGGATGAGCAGTTCTTC.